Shown below are 21 T cell receptor beta chains from a single sample sequenced in a study of T-cell reconstitution after alpha-beta-depleted transplantation in children. This sample's TCRbeta library carried unique molecular identifier barcodes. TCRdb reprocessed the PCR reads with MiXCR, giving one entry per CDR3 protein. The sample consists of roughly 400,000 distinct CDR3 sequences, roughly 22% of them appearing once. Specimen: PBMCs from the stem cell graft donor, collected from the stem cell graft. Every receptor here comes from a human donor who donated a stem cell graft to a child with acute myeloid leukemia.

This clonotype was counted a few times. J is TRBJ1-2 and V is TRBV12-3 or TRBV12-4, with D maybe TRBD1 (6 bases). V was cut by 3 bases and J by 8 bases, with 16 bases left in between. There are 14 residues in the CDR3. The DNA for the CDR3 is TGTGCCAGCAGTTTGGGACAACAACTGGGGGGCTACACCTTC. This encodes CASSLGQQLGGYTF.

The rearrangement links TRBV5-1 to TRBJ1-3; D unresolved. There are 13 residues in the CDR3. V was pared by 0 bases and J by 3 bases, with 4 bases between. Germline values: CDR1 SGHRS, CDR2 YFSETQ. Here the CDR3 DNA reads TGCGCCAGCAGCTTGGATTATGGAAACACCATATATTTT. Amino acid sequence: CASSLDYGNTIYF.

The rearrangement joins TRBV6-1 to TRBJ2-1; D might be TRBD2 (6 bases). The CDR3 spans 15 residues. Germline lookup yields CDR1 MNHNS and CDR2 SASEGT. The V end was cut by 6 bases, the J end by 4 bases, with 16 bases between. The CDR3 DNA is TGTGCCAGCAGGACCGGGACTCTATTTTACAATGAGCAGTTCTTC. Amino acid sequence: CASRTGTLFYNEQFF.

The chain has TRBV20-1 and TRBJ2-3; 14 nucleotides agree with TRBD2. This CDR3 has 17 amino acids. In germline, CDR1 is DFQATT, CDR2 SNEGSKA (reference sequence). The V segment lost 3 bases and the J segment 3 bases; nucleotides outside the gene matches: 8. Written as DNA, the CDR3 is TGCAGTGCTAGCCCCGCGGGACTAGCGGGAGTGACAGATACGCAGTATTTT. This translates into CSASPAGLAGVTDTQYF.

This clonotype showed up many times. This chain connects TRBV20-1 to TRBJ2-5; tentatively, D is TRBD1 (6 bases). The CDR3 loop spans 13 amino acids. Trimming removed 3 bases at V and 2 bases at J, with 10 bases between. From germline, CDR1 is DFQATT and CDR2 SNEGSKA (reference sequence). CDR3: CSARADSQETQYF. CDR3 DNA: TGCAGTGCTAGGGCGGACAGTCAAGAGACCCAGTACTTC.

At least ten counts were recorded for this clonotype. The J gene is TRBJ2-1, the V gene TRBV10-3, with 11 bases fitting TRBD2. Germline CDR1 ENHRY, CDR2 SYGVKD. Trimming took 0 bases from V and 4 from J; bases not matched to a gene: 5. CDR3 length equals 17 residues. The CDR3, as DNA: TGTGCCATCAGTGAGTCGACCGGGACTAGCGGTTACAATGAGCAGTTCTTC. This translates into CAISESTGTSGYNEQFF.

The rearrangement joins TRBV20-1 to TRBJ2-3; D remains unclear. This CDR3 comprises 16 residues. The V gene lost 3 bases and the J gene lost 2 bases, with 18 bases spanning the gap. Germline V CDR1 and CDR2: DFQATT, SNEGSKA (reference sequence). The DNA of the CDR3 is TGCAGTGCTAGTGACTGGGCCGAAGTGGACACAGATACGCAGTATTTT. Encoded protein: CSASDWAEVDTDTQYF.

The V gene is TRBV20-1, the J gene TRBJ2-2; 8 positions match TRBD2. Unmatched junction bases numbered 7, after V lost 6 bases and J lost 4 bases. This CDR3 is built from 14 residues. CDR1 and CDR2 (germline): DFQATT, SNEGSKA (reference sequence). In DNA, the CDR3 is TGCAGTGCGCCGGGACTAGGGGGCACCGGGGAGCTGTTTTTT. It yields the protein CSAPGLGGTGELFF.

In this sample, this clonotype turned up a few times. The J gene is TRBJ2-2, the V gene TRBV7-3, with D perhaps assigned TRBD1 or TRBD2 (5 bases each). CDR3 size: 18 residues. Germline V gene sequence: CDR1 SGHTA, CDR2 FQGTGA. Trimming cost V 5 bases and J 5 bases, with 24 bases left between them. CDR3 sequence (DNA): TGTGCCAGCAGCCTGAGCACTCCGGGACCAGGGAAGACCGGGGAGCTGTTTTTT. Translated, it gives CASSLSTPGPGKTGELFF.

In this sample, this clonotype turned up a few times. The chain uses TRBV25-1 and TRBJ2-6, with D hard to call. The CDR3 contains 13 residues. The ends were cut back, 7 bases at V and 0 bases at J, with 4 bases in the middle. Germline lookup yields CDR1 MGHDK and CDR2 SYGVNS. The CDR3 is CASTNSGANVLTF. For the CDR3, the DNA is TGTGCCAGCACGAACTCTGGGGCCAACGTCCTGACTTTC.

This chain joins TRBV5-1 and TRBJ1-1, with TRBD1 matching over 7 bases. The V and J ends lost 4 bases and 1 base, in that order; junction bases with no gene match: 13. The CDR3 consists of 17 residues. The germline V gene has CDR1 SGHRS and CDR2 YFSETQ. The CDR3 is CASSTTGTVIGNTEAFF. The CDR3 bases are TGCGCCAGCAGCACCACCGGGACAGTGATCGGGAACACTGAAGCTTTCTTT. The full variable domain, completed using reference TRBV5-1 and TRBJ1-1, is KAGVTQTPRYLIKTRGQQVTLSCSPISGHRSVSWYQQTPGQGLQFLFEYFSETQRNKGNFPGRFSGRQFSNSRSEMNVSTLELGDSALYLCASSTTGTVIGNTEAFFGQGTRLTVV.

This clonotype was detected only a few times. The gene calls are TRBV6-5 and TRBJ1-2; D is ambiguous. The CDR3 extends over 13 amino acids. The ends were cut back, 0 bases at V and 6 bases at J, with 8 bases in the middle. Germline values: CDR1 MNHEY, CDR2 SVGAGI. The CDR3 loop is CASSYSLTDGYTF. The CDR3 nucleotides are TGTGCCAGCAGTTACTCGTTGACGGATGGCTACACCTTC.

This clonotype was seen more than once but under ten times. J is TRBJ2-7 and V is TRBV10-3; TRBD2 aligns across 9 bases. This CDR3 comprises 16 residues. V lost 7 bases, J lost 2 bases, and 12 bases stayed unmatched. Germline CDR1 ENHRY, CDR2 SYGVKD. The CDR3 reads CAITEKGLAEAYEQYF. The CDR3 nucleotides read TGTGCCATCACGGAAAAGGGACTAGCAGAAGCCTACGAGCAGTACTTC.

In its sample, this clonotype was seen a few times. The chain couples TRBV10-3 to TRBJ2-5; D ambiguous. CDR3 length: 12 amino acids. The germline V and J ends were trimmed by 2 bases and 2 bases, with 3 bases remaining between them. Germline CDR1 and CDR2: ENHRY and SYGVKD. CDR3 sequence reads: CAISEGQETQYF. Written as DNA, the CDR3 is TGTGCCATCAGTGAGGGGCAAGAGACCCAGTACTTC.

The chain is built from TRBV10-2 and TRBJ2-7; TRBD1 or TRBD2 may be the D gene (5 bases each). Trimming stripped 5 bases from V and 2 bases from J, with 13 bases between. Germline assignment: CDR1 WSHSY and CDR2 SAAADI. CDR3 size: 14 residues. As DNA, the CDR3 is TGCGCCAGCAGTTCGTGGGGGATTCCCTACGAGCAGTACTTC. This gives the protein CASSSWGIPYEQYF.

The V and J genes are TRBV7-9 and TRBJ2-1; maybe TRBD2 (5 bases). Trimming pared 7 bases from V and 7 bases from J, leaving 11 bases between. Germline-derived CDR1 and CDR2 are SEHNR and FQNEAQ (reference sequence). The CDR3 has 12 residues. The CDR3 region is CASTPGGNEQFF. In DNA form, the CDR3 reads TGTGCCAGCACCCCGGGCGGGAATGAGCAGTTCTTC.

The V call is TRBV4-1, the J call TRBJ2-7, with D unresolved. The CDR3 is 13 amino acids. The germline V gene has CDR1 MGHRA and CDR2 YSYEKL. The V end was cut by 1 base, the J end by 3 bases, with 7 bases between. CDR3 sequence (DNA): TGCGCCAGCAGCCAAGCAGTATACTACGAGCAGTACTTC. Translating gives CASSQAVYYEQYF.

Many counts were recorded for this clonotype. The chain combines TRBV9 with TRBJ2-3; weak D call: TRBD2 (5 bases). The V and J ends lost 3 bases and 4 bases respectively, with 9 bases between them. The CDR3 has 13 amino acids. The V gene's germline CDR1 is SGDLS and CDR2 YYNGEE. The CDR3 loop is CASSALVADTQYF. The CDR3 DNA is TGTGCCAGCAGCGCACTAGTGGCAGATACGCAGTATTTT.

The chain is built from TRBV27 and TRBJ2-3; the D gene is possibly TRBD2 (5 bases). V shed 3 bases and J shed 2 bases, with 9 bases lying between them. The CDR3 contains 14 residues. CDR1 is MNHEY and CDR2 is SMNVEV in the germline V gene (reference sequence). The DNA of the CDR3 is TGTGCCAGCAGTTTCCGGGGATTCACAGATACGCAGTATTTT. Its protein is CASSFRGFTDTQYF.

The V and J genes are TRBV20-1 and TRBJ2-1; 7 nucleotides line up with TRBD1. This CDR3 comprises 17 residues. After removal of 0 bases from V and 0 bases from J, the junction contained 8 bases not matched to a gene. CDR1 is DFQATT, CDR2 SNEGSKA, per germline (reference sequence). Here the CDR3 reads CSARDGTGAPSYNEQFF. The DNA for the CDR3 is TGCAGTGCTAGAGACGGCACAGGGGCCCCCTCCTACAATGAGCAGTTCTTC.

The sample holds a few counts of this clonotype. The chain employs TRBV12-3 or TRBV12-4 and TRBJ2-7, with TRBD2 matching over 10 bases. This CDR3 is 14 amino acids long. V trimming: 4 bases; J trimming: 7 bases; junction bases outside the gene matches: 7. This CDR3 reads CASSSLAGVGEQYF. CDR3 in DNA: TGTGCCAGCAGTTCCCTAGCGGGAGTTGGGGAGCAGTACTTC.